Included here is one TCR beta chain sequence, with context. At one end the junction does not follow the germline gene, possibly because of a read error. Germline CDR1 SGHRS, CDR2 YFSETQ. There are 16 residues in the CDR3. The data originate from a study of blood T cell repertoires in COVID-19. How the authors handled the data: Amplification with reference gene primers provided the estimates of nucleated cell counts. Clones were sequenced by immunoSEQ multiplex PCR, and TCRdb holds only the in-frame ones, with some missing. The V and J calls and the clone size are those of that table, but D and trimming were determined from the DNA. The repertoire has 250,000 to 300,000 clones, around 84% of them found once; the top ten carry approximately 4.5%.

This chain uses TRBV5-1 with TRBJ2-2, with TRBD1 matching 9 bases. The source material was PBMCs or T cells enriched from blood (not recorded which). The origin of this receptor is a man younger than 45 with acute COVID-19. CDR3 DNA: TGTGCCAGCAGCTTTGGGACAGGGCCGAACACCGGGGAGCTGTTTTTT. This encodes CASSFGTGPNTGELFF.